The 5 T cell receptor beta chains listed next were all sequenced from one sample in a study of regulatory T cells in long-lasting Graves disease. To make TCR beta libraries, researchers used iRepertoire HTBI primers and Arm-PCR of CDR3 regions. TCRdb processed the multiplex PCR reads anew with MiXCR; each CDR3 protein has one entry. This sample yields 620,000 or so distinct CDR3 sequences, of which about 16% are seen a single time; around 18% belongs to the top ten. As for time point: newly diagnosed GD, antithyroid drugs for less than 3 months. Researchers made the TCR library from RNA that was extracted from PBMCs. This sample was also put to use in a study of T cells in Graves' hyperthyroidism and ophthalmopathy.

Specimen: peripheral blood mononuclear cells (PBMCs), collected at new diagnosis, from a patient treated with antithyroid drugs. These receptors were obtained from a woman aged 25 to 39 with Graves disease.

The table lists this clonotype with many counts. V usage is TRBV29-1 and J usage is TRBJ1-1, with D perhaps TRBD1 (6 bases). The CDR3 runs to 14 residues. Trimming stripped 8 bases from V and 5 bases from J, with 21 bases between. Germline assignment: CDR1 SQVTM and CDR2 ANQGSEA. The CDR3, as DNA: TGCAGCTCGACCGAGGGGGGTATCGGAACTGAAGCTTTCTTT. Translation gives CSSTEGGIGTEAFF.

The chain recombines TRBV28 with TRBJ1-1, with D unresolved. V lost 2 bases, J lost 0 bases, and 10 bases lay in between. There are 15 residues in the CDR3. The germline V gene has CDR1 MDHEN and CDR2 SYDVKM. As DNA, the CDR3 is TGTGCCAGCAGTTTACCGGCAGGCGTGAACACTGAAGCTTTCTTT. It yields the protein CASSLPAGVNTEAFF.

This clonotype has a count of ten or more. The rearrangement joins TRBV20-1 to TRBJ2-1, with TRBD2 identical over 9 bases. The CDR3 has 13 residues. The V segment lost 7 bases and the J segment 8 bases; nucleotides outside the gene matches: 9. Germline V gene sequence: CDR1 DFQATT, CDR2 SNEGSKA (reference sequence). DNA for the CDR3: TGCAGTGTTTTAGCGGGAGTCCTGGATGAGCAGTTCTTC. Protein: CSVLAGVLDEQFF.

This clonotype was counted a few times. The V gene is TRBV6-5, the J gene TRBJ2-1; D gene unclear. Trimming took 3 bases from V and 5 from J, leaving 14 bases between them. The CDR3 is 15 amino acids. The V gene's germline CDR1 is MNHEY and CDR2 SVGAGI. This chain's CDR3 is CASSYRAGTNNEQFF. The CDR3 region has the DNA TGTGCCAGCAGTTATCGGGCAGGAACTAACAATGAGCAGTTCTTC.

This clonotype showed up many times. V and J are TRBV20-1 and TRBJ2-1; TRBD2 aligns across 10 bases. The CDR3 loop spans 12 amino acids. Germline CDR1 reads DFQATT; CDR2 reads SNEGSKA (reference sequence). The trim removed 7 bases at V and 9 bases at J, leaving 6 bases unmatched. This CDR3 is CSVTSGMFEQFF. The DNA of the CDR3 is TGCAGTGTTACTAGCGGGATGTTTGAGCAGTTCTTC.